One sample yielded the 23 T cell receptor beta chains listed below, sequenced in a study of T cell repertoires in cytomegalovirus infection. Their antigens are not known. TCRdb ran MiXCR on the reads and lists one entry per CDR3 protein. The sample contains some 920,000 distinct CDR3 sequences, around 31% of which appear only once. Here the sequenced sample was cultured CD8+ T cells from PBMCs, taken from culture after CMV antigen stimulation. The origin of the receptors is a human donor in good health (CMV status not recorded). Some clones in this sample may be carry-over from other donors' samples.

This clonotype was detected only a few times. The chain has TRBV7-2 and TRBJ2-7; D may be TRBD1 or TRBD2 (5 bases each). Germline CDR1 is SGHTA and CDR2 is FQGNSA. Trimming cost V 0 bases and J 2 bases, with 17 bases left between them. This CDR3 comprises 17 residues. CDR3 region: CASSLAQKVGRAYEQYF. Written as DNA, the CDR3 is TGTGCCAGCAGCTTAGCGCAAAAAGTGGGGCGGGCCTACGAGCAGTACTTC.

This clonotype was observed a few times. This chain connects TRBV29-1 to TRBJ1-1; D may be TRBD1 (5 bases). Germline V CDR1 and CDR2: SQVTM, ANQGSEA. V was pared by 5 bases and J by 0 bases, with 7 bases between. CDR3 size: 12 residues. As DNA, the CDR3 is TGCAGCGTTCGCAGGGTGAACACTGAAGCTTTCTTT. It is translated as CSVRRVNTEAFF.

This rearrangement joins TRBV7-3 to TRBJ1-2; D perhaps matches TRBD1 (6 bases). Trimming shortened V by 1 base and J by 6 bases, and 12 bases separated the two germline ends. The CDR3 is 14 residues long. Germline V CDR1 and CDR2: SGHTA, FQGTGA. The CDR3 bases are TGTGCCAGCAGCTTAAATGGGGGCCGGCATGGCTACACCTTC. It codes for CASSLNGGRHGYTF. Drawing the rest from reference TRBV7-3 and TRBJ1-2, the complete variable domain is GAGVSQTPSNKVTEKGKYVELRCDPISGHTALYWYRQSLGQGPEFLIYFQGTGAADDSGLPNDRFFAVRPEGSVSTLKIQRTERGDSAVYLCASSLNGGRHGYTFGSGTRLTVV.

CDR3 nucleotide sequence: TGTGCCATCAGTGAGTCGCCTCAATGGGGTGAGCAGTTCTTC. Protein sequence: CAISESPQWGEQFF. J is TRBJ2-1 and V is TRBV10-3; D is unresolved. The CDR3 covers 14 residues. Trimming took off 0 bases at V and 9 bases at J, with 12 bases between the two ends. Looked up from germline, CDR1 is ENHRY and CDR2 is SYGVKD.

This chain uses TRBV9 with TRBJ1-1; no reliable D call. CDR1 and CDR2 (germline): SGDLS, YYNGEE. Trimming removed 1 base at V and 1 base at J, with 11 bases between. CDR3 size: 15 residues. The CDR3 loop reads CASSVLREGNTEAFF. The DNA of the CDR3 is TGTGCCAGCAGCGTACTAAGGGAGGGGAACACTGAAGCTTTCTTT.

The table lists this clonotype with a few counts. The chain recombines TRBV12-5 with TRBJ1-2; no definite D call. Trimming cost V 1 base and J 2 bases, with 8 bases left between them. The CDR3 consists of 14 residues. Per germline, CDR1 LGHNT and CDR2 FRNRAP. The CDR3 nucleotides are TGTGCTAGTGGTTTGGCCGACCCAAACTATGGCTACACCTTC. It translates to CASGLADPNYGYTF.

This sequence joins TRBV6-5 and TRBJ2-7; TRBD1 is a possible D gene (6 bases). V lost 3 bases, J lost 4 bases, and 16 bases lay in between. Germline loops: CDR1 MNHEY, CDR2 SVGAGI. The CDR3 is 15 residues long. CDR3: CASSYSQGSPYEQYF. The DNA of the CDR3 is TGTGCCAGCAGTTATAGTCAGGGGTCGCCTTACGAGCAGTACTTC.

This sequence joins TRBV7-3 and TRBJ2-2; no reliable D call. The V end lost 5 bases, the J end lost 1 base, and 8 bases lay between the germline ends. Germline V gene data show CDR1 as SGHTA and CDR2 as FQGTGA. CDR3 length equals 14 residues. The CDR3 nucleotides read TGTGCCAGCAGCCCCTCCTTGAACACCGGGGAGCTGTTTTTT. Translating it yields CASSPSLNTGELFF.

This clonotype was observed a few times. The chain has TRBV7-6 and TRBJ2-1; 9 bases line up with TRBD2. Germline CDR1 SGHVS, CDR2 FNYEAQ. With 5 bases clipped from V and 3 bases from J, the junction kept 8 bases outside the gene matches. The CDR3 is 16 amino acids. CDR3 DNA: TGTGCCAGCAGCACCCAGCGGGGGGCCAACTACAATGAGCAGTTCTTC. Its protein is CASSTQRGANYNEQFF.

The chain couples TRBV6-2 or TRBV6-3 to TRBJ2-1; possible D gene TRBD1, 5 bases. CDR3 length equals 12 residues. V was pared by 10 bases and J by 7 bases, with 14 bases between. Germline loops: CDR1 MNHEY, CDR2 SVGEGT. The CDR3 nucleotides are TGTGCCACCAAGGGGTGGACGAATGAGCAGTTCTTC. Its protein is CATKGWTNEQFF.

There are a few counts of this clonotype. The chain employs TRBV10-1 and TRBJ2-5, with 9 bases matching TRBD2. V was pared by 3 bases and J by 1 base, with 9 bases of the junction left unmatched. Germline-derived CDR1 and CDR2 are WNHNN and SYGVQD (reference sequence). The CDR3 spans 17 residues. The DNA for the CDR3 is TGCGCCAGCAGTGATTCGAAGATAGCGGGGGTCCAAGAGACCCAGTACTTC. Translated, it gives CASSDSKIAGVQETQYF.

The chain links TRBV18 to TRBJ1-1, with 12 bases matching TRBD1. The CDR3 length is 21 residues. The germline V gene has CDR1 KGHSH and CDR2 LQKENI. Trimming at V came to 2 bases and at J to 1 base, leaving 17 bases not matched to a gene. The CDR3 DNA sequence: TGTGCCAGCTCACCATTTGGGACAGGGGGCGATTTGAGGTTAGGGAACACTGAAGCTTTCTTT. Amino acid sequence: CASSPFGTGGDLRLGNTEAFF.

There are many counts of this clonotype. This chain links TRBV27 with TRBJ2-7; 7 bases line up with TRBD1. V lost 8 bases to trimming and J lost 4 bases; unmatched junction nucleotides: 11. The CDR3 runs 14 residues. CDR1 and CDR2 from the germline V gene are MNHEY and SMNVEV (reference sequence). The CDR3 sequence: CASSPGGQIYEQYV. CDR3 DNA: TGTGCCAGCTCCCCAGGGGGACAAATTTACGAGCAGTACGTC.

This clonotype was picked up many times. The chain couples TRBV4-3 to TRBJ1-6, with D hard to call. Trimming removed 0 bases from V and 1 base from J, with 10 bases in between. The CDR3 contains 17 residues. The germline V gene has CDR1 LGHNA and CDR2 YSLEER. Here the CDR3 reads CASSQEAGTSYNSPLHF. CDR3 bases: TGCGCCAGCAGCCAAGAGGCGGGTACATCCTATAATTCACCCCTCCACTTT.

Concerning this clonotype itself: A much larger clone sits a single nucleotide away, making a read error possible. V and J are TRBV20-1 and TRBJ2-6; TRBD1 agrees at 8 bases. CDR1 is DFQATT and CDR2 is SNEGSKA in the germline V gene (reference sequence). The CDR3 extends over 17 amino acids. With V trimmed by 7 bases and J by 0 bases, 11 bases remained unmatched. CDR3 sequence reads: CSVYSGDRSSGANVLTF. CDR3 DNA: TGCAGTGTTTATTCCGGGGACAGGTCCTCTGGGGCCAACGTCCTGACTTTC.

The chain employs TRBV5-5 and TRBJ1-5; TRBD1 matches 8 bases. With 3 bases clipped from V and 8 bases from J, the junction kept 4 bases outside the gene matches. The length of the CDR3 is 13 residues. Germline values: CDR1 SGHKS, CDR2 YYEKEE (reference sequence). This CDR3 is CASSWTGSEPQHF. DNA for the CDR3: TGTGCCAGCAGCTGGACAGGGTCGGAGCCCCAGCATTTT.

This clonotype was detected many times. The rearrangement uses TRBV12-5 and TRBJ2-1; D is ambiguous. V lost 5 bases to trimming and J lost 4 bases, with 12 bases between them. This CDR3 comprises 14 residues. CDR1 LGHNT and CDR2 FRNRAP come from the germline V gene. The CDR3 coding sequence is TGTGCTAGTGGTCATACATGGCCTTACAATGAGCAGTTCTTC. Translated: CASGHTWPYNEQFF.

This clonotype turned up a few times. This chain joins TRBV7-9 and TRBJ2-4; 7 nucleotides match TRBD1. This CDR3 contains 16 residues. After removal of 5 bases from V and 1 base from J, the junction contained 8 bases not matched to a gene. Germline CDR1 and CDR2: SEHNR and FQNEAQ (reference sequence). The chain's CDR3 is CASSPRTGPAKNIQYF. DNA of the CDR3: TGTGCCAGCAGCCCCAGGACAGGCCCCGCCAAAAACATTCAGTACTTC.

The genes are TRBV24-1 and TRBJ2-6, with D tentatively TRBD1 (6 bases). Germline CDR1 reads KGHDR; CDR2 reads SFDVKD. Trimming left V 7 bases short and J 2 bases short, with 23 bases between. The length of the CDR3 is 19 residues. The CDR3 here is CATSSPRTVEDPGANVLTF. The CDR3 nucleotides read TGTGCCACCAGCTCCCCCCGGACAGTTGAAGACCCTGGGGCCAACGTCCTGACTTTC.

This clonotype was found a few times. This sequence joins TRBV6-5 and TRBJ2-3; 9 nucleotides align to TRBD2. The germline V gene has CDR1 MNHEY and CDR2 SVGAGI. CDR3 length equals 16 residues. V lost 0 bases to trimming and J lost 2 bases; unmatched junction nucleotides: 3. Here the CDR3 DNA reads TGTGCCAGCAGTTACTCGGGCGGGGGGGTCACAGATACGCAGTATTTT. Translating it yields CASSYSGGGVTDTQYF.

V gene TRBV19 combines with J gene TRBJ2-2, with D hard to call. CDR3 length: 12 amino acids. V dropped 5 bases and J dropped 8 bases, with 9 bases sitting between them. The germline gives CDR1 LNHDA, CDR2 SQIVND (reference sequence). CDR3 loop: CASSAARGELFF. The CDR3 coding sequence is TGTGCCAGTAGTGCCGCAAGAGGGGAGCTGTTTTTT.

This clonotype was counted a single time. This chain connects TRBV10-3 to TRBJ2-2, with D hard to call. The ends were cut back, 5 bases at V and 5 bases at J, with 3 bases in the middle. This CDR3 spans 11 amino acids. The germline gives CDR1 ENHRY, CDR2 SYGVKD. The CDR3 coding sequence is TGTGCCATCAGTAGGACCGGGGAGCTGTTTTTT. Translated: CAISRTGELFF.

This clonotype has a handful of counts. The J gene is TRBJ2-3, the V gene TRBV12-3 or TRBV12-4; tentative D call: TRBD2 (5 bases). This CDR3 comprises 16 residues. V lost 3 bases to trimming and J lost 2 bases, with 15 bases between them. This CDR3 reads CASSFGLGLFTDTQYF. The CDR3 DNA is TGTGCCAGCAGTTTTGGCCTCGGACTTTTCACAGATACGCAGTATTTT.